One and the same sample provided the 3 T cell receptor beta chains below, sequenced in a study of PD-1 blockade in classical Hodgkin lymphoma. Using immunoSEQ multiplex PCR, the repertoire was profiled, and TCRdb retains in-frame clones only, with some absent. The profile covers roughly 62,000 clones, with around 89% appearing a single time and around 13% taken by the ten largest. Each of the patients experienced relapse following autologous stem cell transplantation, and their brentuximab vedotin exposure differed. Sequencing used peripheral blood mononuclear cells (PBMCs), obtained at baseline. The origin of the receptors is a human donor with classical Hodgkin lymphoma.

This rearrangement joins TRBV7-9 to TRBJ2-5; 7 bases map to TRBD1. Germline values: CDR1 SEHNR, CDR2 FQNEAQ (reference sequence). With 5 bases clipped from V and 3 bases from J, the junction kept 3 bases outside the gene matches. This CDR3 has 13 amino acids. The CDR3 region is CASSRGPEETQYF. CDR3 in DNA: TGTGCCAGCAGCAGGGGGCCAGAAGAGACCCAGTACTTC.

The chain recombines TRBV19 with TRBJ2-7, with no clear D. The CDR3 consists of 14 residues. Trimming removed 5 bases from V and 5 bases from J, with 16 bases in between. CDR1 and CDR2 (germline): LNHDA, SQIVND (reference sequence). The CDR3 nucleotides read TGTGCCAGTAGTCGCCCCATTAGTCCGGACGAGCAGTACTTC. Protein product: CASSRPISPDEQYF.

The chain carries TRBV11-3 and TRBJ1-5; D uncertain. Trimming shortened V by 2 bases and J by 1 base, and 3 bases separated the two germline ends. Germline values: CDR1 SGHNT, CDR2 YENEEA. The CDR3 totals 13 residues. CDR3 sequence reads: CASSLQSNQPQHF. The CDR3, as DNA: TGTGCCAGCAGCTTACAAAGCAATCAGCCCCAGCATTTT.